The present T cell receptor beta chain was sequenced within a study of shared clonotypes between healthy human individuals. In the study overall: Aged 18 to 49, the donors were two women and a few men. Researchers assigned three CD4 naive, three CD4 memory, two CD8 naive and one CD8 memory plate to each donor.

Regarding this clone: The target antigen is unknown.

Findings and limits, study-wide: The expectation was that sequencing depth would affect clonotype sharing among donors.

Sequencing used immunoSEQ multiplex PCR; TCRdb keeps in-frame clones, though not all of them. The table includes just over 2,000,000 clones, approximately 94% detected once. Naive CD8 cells, CD45RO-negative and positively selected for CCR7, excluded terminally differentiated effector memory CD45RA+ cells. The study drew all its donors from Caucasian adults living in Nashville, Tennessee. The sample comprised naive CD8+ T cells sorted from blood. The origin of this receptor is a man younger than 35 in good health.

The CDR3, as DNA: TGTGCCAGCAGTCATACCCCGACAGGGAGCACTGAAGCTTTCTTT. Amino acid sequence: CASSHTPTGSTEAFF. This sequence joins TRBV27 and TRBJ1-1; 7 bases match TRBD1. The ends lost 5 bases at V and 4 bases at J; junction bases unmatched: 10. This CDR3 spans 15 amino acids. Per the germline V gene, CDR1 is MNHEY and CDR2 is SMNVEV (reference sequence).